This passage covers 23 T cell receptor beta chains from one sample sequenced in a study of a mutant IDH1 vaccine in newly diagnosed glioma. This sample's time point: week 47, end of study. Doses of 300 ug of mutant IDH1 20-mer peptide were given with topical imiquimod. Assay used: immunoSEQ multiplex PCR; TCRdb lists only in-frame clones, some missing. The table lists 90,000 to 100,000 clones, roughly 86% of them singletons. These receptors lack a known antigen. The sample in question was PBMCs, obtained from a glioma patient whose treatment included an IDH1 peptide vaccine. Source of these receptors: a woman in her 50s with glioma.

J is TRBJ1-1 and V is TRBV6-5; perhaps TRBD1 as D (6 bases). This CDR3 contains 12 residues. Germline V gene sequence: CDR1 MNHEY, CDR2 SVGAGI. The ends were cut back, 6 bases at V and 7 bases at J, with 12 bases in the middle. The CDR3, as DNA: TGTGCCAGCAGCCTCGACAGGCTTGAAGCTTTCTTT. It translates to CASSLDRLEAFF.

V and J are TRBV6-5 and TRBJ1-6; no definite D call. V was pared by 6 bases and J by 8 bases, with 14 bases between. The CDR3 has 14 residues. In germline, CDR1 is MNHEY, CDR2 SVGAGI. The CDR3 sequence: CASRSGGVDSPLHF. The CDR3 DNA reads TGTGCCAGCAGATCGGGTGGGGTAGATTCACCCCTCCACTTT.

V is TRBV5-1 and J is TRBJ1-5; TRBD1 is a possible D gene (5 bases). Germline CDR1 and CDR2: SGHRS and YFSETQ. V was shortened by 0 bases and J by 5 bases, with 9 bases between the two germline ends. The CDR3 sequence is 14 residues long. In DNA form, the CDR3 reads TGCGCCAGCAGCTTGGATGGGGGTTATCAGCCCCAGCATTTT. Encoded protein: CASSLDGGYQPQHF. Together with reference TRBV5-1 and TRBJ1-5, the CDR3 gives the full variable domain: KAGVTQTPRYLIKTRGQQVTLSCSPISGHRSVSWYQQTPGQGLQFLFEYFSETQRNKGNFPGRFSGRQFSNSRSEMNVSTLELGDSALYLCASSLDGGYQPQHFGDGTRLSIL.

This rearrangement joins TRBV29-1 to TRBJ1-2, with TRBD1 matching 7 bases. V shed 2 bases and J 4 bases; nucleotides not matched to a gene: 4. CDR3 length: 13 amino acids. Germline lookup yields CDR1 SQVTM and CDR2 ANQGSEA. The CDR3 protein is CSVEPRDSYGYTF. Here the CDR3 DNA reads TGCAGCGTTGAACCCCGGGACAGCTATGGCTACACCTTC.

CDR3 sequence (DNA): TGTGCCAGCAAGCGCACAGATACGCAGTATTTT. It yields the protein CASKRTDTQYF. The J gene is TRBJ2-3, the V gene TRBV28, with no clear D. Deletions cut 7 bases from V and 1 base from J, with 3 bases between. Germline CDR1 reads MDHEN; CDR2 reads SYDVKM. CDR3 length equals 11 residues.

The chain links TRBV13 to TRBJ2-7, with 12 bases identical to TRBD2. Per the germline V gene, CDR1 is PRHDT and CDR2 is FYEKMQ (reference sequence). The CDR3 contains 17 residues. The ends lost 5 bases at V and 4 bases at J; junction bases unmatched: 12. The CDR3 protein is CASSRGASGRARYEQYF. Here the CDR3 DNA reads TGTGCCAGCAGCCGAGGGGCTAGCGGGAGGGCCAGGTACGAGCAGTACTTC.

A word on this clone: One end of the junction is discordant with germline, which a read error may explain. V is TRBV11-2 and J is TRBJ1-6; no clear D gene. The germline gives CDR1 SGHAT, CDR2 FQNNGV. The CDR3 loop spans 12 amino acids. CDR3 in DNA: TGTGCCAGCAGCTCCCATAATTCACCCCTCCACTTT. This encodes CASSSHNSPLHF.

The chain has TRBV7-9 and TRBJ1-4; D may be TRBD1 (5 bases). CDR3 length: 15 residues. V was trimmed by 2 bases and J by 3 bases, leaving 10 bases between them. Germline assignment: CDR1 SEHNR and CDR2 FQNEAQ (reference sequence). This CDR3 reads CASSLKGRANEKLFF. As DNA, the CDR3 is TGTGCCAGCAGCTTAAAGGGGCGGGCTAATGAAAAACTGTTTTTT.

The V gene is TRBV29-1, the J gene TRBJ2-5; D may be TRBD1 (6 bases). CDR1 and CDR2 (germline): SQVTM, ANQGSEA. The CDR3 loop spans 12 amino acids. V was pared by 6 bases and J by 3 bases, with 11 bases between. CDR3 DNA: TGCAGCGTCCAGGGGAGTAAAGAGACCCAGTACTTC. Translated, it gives CSVQGSKETQYF.

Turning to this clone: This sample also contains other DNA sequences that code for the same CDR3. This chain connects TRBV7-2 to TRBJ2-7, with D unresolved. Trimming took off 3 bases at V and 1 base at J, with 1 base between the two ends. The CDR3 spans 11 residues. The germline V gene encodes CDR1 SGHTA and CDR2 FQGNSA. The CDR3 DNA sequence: TGTGCCAGCAGCTTTTCCTACGAGCAGTACTTC. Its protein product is CASSFSYEQYF.

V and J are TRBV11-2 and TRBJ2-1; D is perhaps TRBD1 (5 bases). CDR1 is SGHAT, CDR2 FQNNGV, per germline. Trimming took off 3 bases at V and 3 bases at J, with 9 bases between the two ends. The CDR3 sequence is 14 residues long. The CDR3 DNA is TGTGCCAGCAGCTTCCGGACAAGCTACAATGAGCAGTTCTTC. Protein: CASSFRTSYNEQFF.

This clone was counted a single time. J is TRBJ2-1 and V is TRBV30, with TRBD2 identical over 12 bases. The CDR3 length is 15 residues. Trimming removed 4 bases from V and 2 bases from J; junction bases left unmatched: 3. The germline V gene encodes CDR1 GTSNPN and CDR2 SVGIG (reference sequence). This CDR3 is CAWMTSGSTYNEQFF. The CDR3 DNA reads TGTGCCTGGATGACTAGCGGGAGTACCTACAATGAGCAGTTCTTC. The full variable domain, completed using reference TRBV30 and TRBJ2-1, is SQTIHQWPATLVQPVGSPLSLECTVEGTSNPNLYWYRQAAGRGLQLLFYSVGIGQISSEVPQNLSASRPQDRQFILSSKKLLLSDSGFYLCAWMTSGSTYNEQFFGPGTRLTVL.

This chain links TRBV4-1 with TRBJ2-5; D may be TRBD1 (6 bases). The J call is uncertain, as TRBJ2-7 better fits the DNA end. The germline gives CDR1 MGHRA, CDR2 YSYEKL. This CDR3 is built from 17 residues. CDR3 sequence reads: CASSQDGKRGGSYEQYF. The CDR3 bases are TGCGCCAGCAGCCAAGATGGCAAACGAGGGGGTTCCTACGAGCAGTACTTC.

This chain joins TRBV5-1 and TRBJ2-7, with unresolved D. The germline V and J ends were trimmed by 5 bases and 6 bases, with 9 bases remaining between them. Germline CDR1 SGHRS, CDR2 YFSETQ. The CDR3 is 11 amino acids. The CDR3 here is CASSSLGEQYF. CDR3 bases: TGCGCCAGCAGTTCATTGGGCGAGCAGTACTTC.

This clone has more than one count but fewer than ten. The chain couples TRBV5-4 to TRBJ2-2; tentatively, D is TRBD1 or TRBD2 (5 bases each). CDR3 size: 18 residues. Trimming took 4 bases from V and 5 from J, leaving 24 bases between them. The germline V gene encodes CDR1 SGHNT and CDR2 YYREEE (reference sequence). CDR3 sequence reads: CASSDPLGTGRLTGELFF. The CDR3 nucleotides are TGTGCCAGCAGCGACCCACTAGGCACGGGGCGATTGACCGGGGAGCTGTTTTTT.

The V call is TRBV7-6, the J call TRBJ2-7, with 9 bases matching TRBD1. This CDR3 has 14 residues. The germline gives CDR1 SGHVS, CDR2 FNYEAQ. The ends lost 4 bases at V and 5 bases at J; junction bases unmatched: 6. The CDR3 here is CASSYEQGANEQYF. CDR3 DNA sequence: TGTGCCAGCAGCTATGAACAGGGGGCCAACGAGCAGTACTTC.

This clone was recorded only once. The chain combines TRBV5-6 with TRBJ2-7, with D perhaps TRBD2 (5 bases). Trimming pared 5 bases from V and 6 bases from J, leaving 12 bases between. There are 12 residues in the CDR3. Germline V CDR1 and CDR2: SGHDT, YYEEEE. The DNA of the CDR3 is TGTGCCAGCAGTCCGACCCGGGGCGAGCAGTACTTC. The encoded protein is CASSPTRGEQYF.

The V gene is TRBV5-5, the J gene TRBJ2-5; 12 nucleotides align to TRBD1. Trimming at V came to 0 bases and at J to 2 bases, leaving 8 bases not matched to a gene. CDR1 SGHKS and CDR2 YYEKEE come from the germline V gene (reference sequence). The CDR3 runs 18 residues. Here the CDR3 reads CASSLAGGTGGGQETQYF. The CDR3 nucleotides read TGTGCCAGCAGCTTGGCGGGCGGGACAGGGGGCGGTCAAGAGACCCAGTACTTC.

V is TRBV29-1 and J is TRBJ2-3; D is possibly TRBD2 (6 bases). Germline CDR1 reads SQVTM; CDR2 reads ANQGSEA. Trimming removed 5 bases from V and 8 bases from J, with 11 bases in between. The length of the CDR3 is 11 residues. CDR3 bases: TGCAGCGTTATGACTAGTCCTACGCAGTATTTT. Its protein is CSVMTSPTQYF.

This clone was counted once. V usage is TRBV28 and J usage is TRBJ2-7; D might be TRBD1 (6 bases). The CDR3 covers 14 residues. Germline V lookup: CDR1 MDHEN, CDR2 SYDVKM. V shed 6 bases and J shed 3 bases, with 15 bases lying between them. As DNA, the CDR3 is TGTGCCAGCAGCCGTAGACAGGCCCACTACGAGCAGTACTTC. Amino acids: CASSRRQAHYEQYF.

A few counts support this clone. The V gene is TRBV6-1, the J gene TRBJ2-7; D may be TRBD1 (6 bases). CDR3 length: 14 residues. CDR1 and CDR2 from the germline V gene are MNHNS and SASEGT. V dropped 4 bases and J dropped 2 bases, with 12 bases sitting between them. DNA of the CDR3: TGTGCCAGCAGTGTCCGCCGGACAGCCTACGAGCAGTACTTC. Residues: CASSVRRTAYEQYF.

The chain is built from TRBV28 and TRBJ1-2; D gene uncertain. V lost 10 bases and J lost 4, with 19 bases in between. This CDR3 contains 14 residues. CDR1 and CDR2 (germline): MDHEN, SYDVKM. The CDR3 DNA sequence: TGTGCCATCCCAACAGCCACCGGCGGCTATGGCTACACCTTC. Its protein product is CAIPTATGGYGYTF.

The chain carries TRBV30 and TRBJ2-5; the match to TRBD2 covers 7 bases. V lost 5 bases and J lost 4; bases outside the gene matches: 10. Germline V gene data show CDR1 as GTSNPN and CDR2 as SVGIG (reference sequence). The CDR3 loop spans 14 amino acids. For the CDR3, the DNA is TGTGCCTGGGCCGCCACTGGGAGGGTAGAGACCCAGTACTTC. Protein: CAWAATGRVETQYF.